These T cell receptor beta chains were read from a single sample in a study of blood T cell repertoires in COVID-19. The table came from immunoSEQ multiplex PCR; TCRdb's copy has only in-frame clones and leaves some out. The repertoire consists of about 270,000 clones, with approximately 86% occurring once and the leading ten covering approximately 9.4%. The sequenced sample consisted of peripheral blood. Receptors were obtained from a man aged 35 to 55 who had recovered from COVID-19. CDR3s include the opening cysteine and the closing phenylalanine or tryptophan. D genes are given only for firm matches. Clone size is stated in some rows and not others, as once, few, many or a class when expanded.

.	.	TRBV9	TRBJ1-1	TGTGCCAGCAGCGGGGGCAGGTCGGAGAACACTGAAGCTTTCTTT	CASSGGRSENTEAFF
TRBD1	.	TRBV5-4	TRBJ1-4	TGTGCCAGCAGCCCCGGACAGGCGGGTGAAAAACTGTTTTTT	CASSPGQAGEKLFF
.	once	TRBV18	TRBJ2-2	TGTGCCAGCTCCCCAACGACTGGTACGAACACCGGGGAGCTGTTTTTT	CASSPTTGTNTGELFF
.	.	TRBV7-9	TRBJ2-3	TGTGCCAGCAGCTTCCCCAGCGGGAGCACAGATACGCAGTATTTT	CASSFPSGSTDTQYF
TRBD2	.	TRBV9	TRBJ2-1	TGTGCCAGCAGCGTAGGAGGCGGGGGGAAAGGGAATGAGCAGTTCTTC	CASSVGGGGKGNEQFF
.	.	TRBV10-3	TRBJ2-1	TGTGCCATCAGTGGACTAGTTGGTGAGCAGTTCTTC	CAISGLVGEQFF
.	once	TRBV29-1	TRBJ1-2	TGCAGCGTTGAAGATCGGGGCTATGGCTACACCTTC	CSVEDRGYGYTF
.	.	TRBV19	TRBJ2-2	TGTGCCAGTAGTAATGGGCGGGGTATCACCGGGGAGCTGTTTTTT	CASSNGRGITGELFF
.	.	TRBV18	TRBJ1-1	TGTGCCAGCTCACCGGGTCGTAGAGGAGCTTTCTTT	CASSPGRRGAFF
.	once	TRBV5-5	TRBJ1-5	TGTGCCAGCAGCTTGCCGGGATGGGAGATTCAGCCCCAGCATTTT	CASSLPGWEIQPQHF
.	many	TRBV7-9	TRBJ2-1	TGTGCCAGCCGCTTCTCGGGGGCGGCTAGCGGCTCCTACAATGAGCAGTTCTTC	CASRFSGAASGSYNEQFF
TRBD2	.	TRBV11-3	TRBJ2-2	TGTGCCAGCAGCTTAGGGAAGGGACTAGCGGGAGACACCGGGGAGCTGTTTTTT	CASSLGKGLAGDTGELFF
.	few	TRBV30	TRBJ2-7	TGTGCCTGGATCCGGCGGTCGGTCGCCCAACCGAGCTCCTACGAGCAGTACTTC	CAWIRRSVAQPSSYEQYF
.	.	TRBV7-2	TRBJ2-7	TGTGCCAGCAGCTTAGCGGCCGCGGCCCCCTACGAGCAGTACTTC	CASSLAAAAPYEQYF
.	.	TRBV12-3/TRBV12-4	TRBJ2-1	TGTGCCAGCAGAATGAGATTTTATGAGCAGTTCTTC	CASRMRFYEQFF
TRBD2	.	TRBV7-6	TRBJ2-1	TGTGCCAGCAGCCCGGGACTAGCGGCCTACAATGAGCAGTTCTTC	CASSPGLAAYNEQFF
.	.	TRBV6-1	TRBJ2-2	TGTGCCAGCAGTGAAGTCAGGGCCGGGGAGCTGTTTTTT	CASSEVRAGELFF
TRBD2	.	TRBV4-2	TRBJ2-1	TGTGCCAGCAGACCCCCGGCGGGAGGCTACAATGAGCAGTTCTTC	CASRPPAGGYNEQFF
.	few	TRBV5-6	TRBJ1-6	TGTGCCAGCACCTCGCAGCGCCTGTATAATTCACCCCTCCACTTT	CASTSQRLYNSPLHF
.	.	TRBV7-9	TRBJ1-6	TGTGCCAGCAGCTTTCAGGATTCACCCCTCCACTTT	CASSFQDSPLHF
.	few	TRBV2	TRBJ2-2	TGTGCCAGCAGACTAGATGTCTCCGGGGAGCTGTTTTTT	CASRLDVSGELFF
.	.	TRBV5-4	TRBJ2-5	TGTGCCAGCAGCTTGTGGGCCCGGCAAGAGACCCAGTACTTC	CASSLWARQETQYF
TRBD2	.	TRBV13	TRBJ2-7	TGTGCCAGCAGTCCTAGCGGGAGCTCCTACGAGCAGTACTTC	CASSPSGSSYEQYF
TRBD2	.	TRBV5-4	TRBJ2-5	TGTGCCAGCAGCTTGTGGCGGGGGGGAGAACAAGAGACCCAGTACTTC	CASSLWRGGEQETQYF
TRBD2	.	TRBV7-2	TRBJ2-3	TGTGCCAGCAGCTTCGGGACTAGAGATACGCAGTATTTT	CASSFGTRDTQYF
.	once	TRBV7-2	TRBJ1-5	TGTGCCAGCAGCCCAGGACAGAGCTCTCAGCCCCAGCATTTT	CASSPGQSSQPQHF
.	.	TRBV29-1	TRBJ2-6	TGCAGCACGAGATCTGGGGCCAACGTCCTGACTTTC	CSTRSGANVLTF
.	.	TRBV5-6	TRBJ1-1	TGTGCCAGCAGCTCCCGGGGTGGGTACACTGAAGCTTTCTTT	CASSSRGGYTEAFF
TRBD2	once	TRBV5-5	TRBJ2-1	TGTGCCAGCAGCTTCGGACTAGCGGGATACAATGAGCAGTTCTTC	CASSFGLAGYNEQFF
.	once	TRBV27	TRBJ2-7	TGTGCCACCGGGGGTCTAGACTCCTACGAGCAGTACTTC	CATGGLDSYEQYF
.	few	TRBV12-3/TRBV12-4	TRBJ1-2	TGTGCCAGCCTTGGGCTGTATGGCTACACCTTC	CASLGLYGYTF
TRBD1	.	TRBV6-5	TRBJ1-1	TGTGCCAGCAGTTACCGGGACAGGGGGAACACTGAAGCTTTCTTT	CASSYRDRGNTEAFF
TRBD2	.	TRBV9	TRBJ2-1	TGTGCCAGCAGCGTTGCACTAGCGGGAGGGCCCATTGAGCAGTTCTTC	CASSVALAGGPIEQFF
.	.	TRBV7-2	TRBJ1-5	TGTGCCAGCAGCTCAAAGGACAGATTGGATTTT	CASSSKDRLDF
TRBD1	few	TRBV4-3	TRBJ1-5	TGCGCCAGCAGCCAAGAGGTCGGAACAGGGGATGTACCGCCCCAGCATTTT	CASSQEVGTGDVPPQHF
.	few	TRBV19	TRBJ2-7	TGTGCCAGTAGTATTACAGGAAGAACCTACGAGCAGTACTTC	CASSITGRTYEQYF
.	.	TRBV6-4	TRBJ1-2	TGTGCCAGCAGTGATGGTGGGGCCAGCTATGGCTACACCTTC	CASSDGGASYGYTF
.	.	TRBV7-2	TRBJ1-1	TGTGCCAGCAGGGGCGGGGCAGGAGCTTTCTTT	CASRGGAGAFF
.	.	TRBV27	TRBJ2-2	TGTGCCAGCAGCCCACAGGGACCCGGGGAGCTGTTTTTT	CASSPQGPGELFF
TRBD1	.	TRBV2	TRBJ1-5	TGTGCCAGCAGCGAGACAGGGCTCGGCAATCAGCCCCAGCATTTT	CASSETGLGNQPQHF
.	.	TRBV7-9	TRBJ2-5	TGTGCCAGCAGCTCAGAGAGTCCGGGCGGGGAGACCCAGTACTTC	CASSSESPGGETQYF
TRBD2	.	TRBV11-3	TRBJ2-1	TGTGCCAGCAGCTCAGCTAGCGGGGGTGAGCAGTTCTTC	CASSSASGGEQFF
TRBD1	few	TRBV10-2	TRBJ1-5	TGCGCCAGCAGTGACCTAGGTGGGACAGGGCCCAATCAGCCCCAGCATTTT	CASSDLGGTGPNQPQHF
.	.	TRBV5-6	TRBJ2-7	TGTGCCAGCAGCTTGGTTCGGACGGGGACCTACGAGCAGTACTTC	CASSLVRTGTYEQYF
TRBD1	few	TRBV5-1	TRBJ2-2	TGCGCCAGCAGCTTCCGACAGGGGACCGGGGAGCTGTTTTTT	CASSFRQGTGELFF
TRBD1	.	TRBV7-9	TRBJ1-2	TGTGCCAGCAGCCCGGGACAGGGGTTTGGCTACACCTTC	CASSPGQGFGYTF
TRBD2	few	TRBV7-2	TRBJ2-1	TGTGCCAGCAGCTCCGGGGGTCGAGCGGGGATTAACAATGAGCAGTTCTTC	CASSSGGRAGINNEQFF
.	.	TRBV6-6	TRBJ2-1	TGTGCCAGCAGTTACTCGAGGGCCAGGGGCGATGAGCAGTTCTTC	CASSYSRARGDEQFF
TRBD1	once	TRBV11-3	TRBJ2-2	TGTGCCAGCAGGGTTGGACAGGGGGTTACCGGGGAGCTGTTTTTT	CASRVGQGVTGELFF